These 27 T cell receptor beta chains share one sample of origin, sequenced in a study of shared clonotypes between healthy human individuals. Repertoires were generated with immunoSEQ multiplex PCR, while TCRdb's copy carries only in-frame clones and drops some. The sample holds 400,000 to 600,000 clones; roughly 79% are singletons and the top ten take roughly an eighth. Sequencing was carried out using PBMCs. The receptors stem from a woman aged 40 to 50 in good health. Some clones in this sample may be carry-over from other donors' samples.

V is TRBV30 and J is TRBJ2-7; the match to TRBD1 covers 7 bases. The length of the CDR3 is 15 residues. Trimming took 2 bases from V and 2 from J; bases not matched to a gene: 9. The V gene's germline CDR1 is GTSNPN and CDR2 SVGIG (reference sequence). The CDR3 DNA is TGTGCCTGGAGTCAACCCACAGGGGACCCCTACGAGCAGTACTTC. Its translation is CAWSQPTGDPYEQYF.

This clone was counted a single time. J is TRBJ2-1 and V is TRBV7-9, with 10 bases lining up with TRBD1. Unmatched junction bases numbered 6, after V lost 5 bases and J lost 2 bases. Germline loops: CDR1 SEHNR, CDR2 FQNEAQ (reference sequence). This CDR3 contains 16 residues. CDR3 sequence reads: CASSARDRGPYNEQFF. The DNA for the CDR3 is TGTGCCAGCAGCGCCCGGGACAGGGGACCCTACAATGAGCAGTTCTTC.

The chain recombines TRBV7-9 with TRBJ2-7; 8 bases are a match to TRBD1. The CDR3 length is 15 residues. From germline, CDR1 is SEHNR and CDR2 FQNEAQ (reference sequence). V gave up 5 bases and J gave up 3 bases; unmatched junction bases: 9. The CDR3 region is CASSAPRDRNYEQYF. The CDR3 nucleotides read TGTGCCAGCAGCGCTCCGAGGGACAGGAACTACGAGCAGTACTTC.

The rearrangement joins TRBV28 to TRBJ2-1; a possible D gene is TRBD2 (6 bases). The CDR3 covers 16 residues. Trimming took 9 bases from V and 1 from J, leaving 19 bases between them. CDR1 MDHEN and CDR2 SYDVKM come from the germline V gene. CDR3: CASRAYGGRSYNEQFF. CDR3 bases: TGTGCCAGTCGGGCCTACGGGGGACGGTCCTACAATGAGCAGTTCTTC.

The chain combines TRBV9 with TRBJ2-3; D might be TRBD2 (6 bases). Germline CDR1 reads SGDLS; CDR2 reads YYNGEE. This CDR3 spans 14 amino acids. With 4 bases removed from V and 6 bases from J, the gap between germline ends came to 15 bases. The DNA for the CDR3 is TGTGCCAGCAGCCCCGACCCGGGACTTGATACGCAGTATTTT. Encoded protein: CASSPDPGLDTQYF. Full variable domain (remainder filled in from reference TRBV9 and TRBJ2-3): DSGVTQTPKHLITATGQRVTLRCSPRSGDLSVYWYQQSLDQGLQFLIQYYNGEERAKGNILERFSAQQFPDLHSELNLSSLELGDSALYFCASSPDPGLDTQYFGPGTRLTVL.

This chain connects TRBV10-3 to TRBJ2-2, with a weak D call TRBD2 (5 bases). CDR1 is ENHRY and CDR2 is SYGVKD in the germline V gene. The CDR3 length is 14 residues. V was clipped by 4 bases and J by 7 bases, with 13 bases between them. The CDR3 DNA follows: TGTGCCATCAGTGTCGGCGGGTTGGGCGGGGAGCTGTTTTTT. As protein: CAISVGGLGGELFF.

The V and J genes are TRBV7-9 and TRBJ2-2; a possible D gene is TRBD2 (5 bases). Deletions cut 3 bases from V and 4 bases from J, with 15 bases between. The CDR3 has 16 amino acids. Germline values: CDR1 SEHNR, CDR2 FQNEAQ (reference sequence). DNA for the CDR3: TGTGCCAGCAGCTTGGACGCTAGGAGGAGCACCGGGGAGCTGTTTTTT. The encoded protein is CASSLDARRSTGELFF.

This sequence joins TRBV10-2 and TRBJ1-1, with 9 bases lining up with TRBD1. The V gene end was trimmed by 6 bases and the J gene end by 4 bases; junction bases not matched to a gene: 12. The CDR3 contains 16 residues. The germline gives CDR1 WSHSY, CDR2 SAAADI. This chain's CDR3 is CASRSRDRELGTEAFF. The CDR3 nucleotides are TGCGCCAGCAGATCCCGGGACAGGGAGTTGGGCACTGAAGCTTTCTTT.

The V call is TRBV9, the J call TRBJ2-7, with 7 bases aligning to TRBD2. This CDR3 is 14 amino acids long. The V and J ends lost 2 bases and 1 base, in that order; junction bases with no gene match: 3. CDR1 is SGDLS, CDR2 YYNGEE, per germline. The CDR3 protein is CASSVLAESYEQYF. In nucleotides, the CDR3 is TGTGCCAGCAGCGTGCTAGCGGAATCCTACGAGCAGTACTTC.

Written as DNA, the CDR3 is TGTGCCAGCAGCGAGGGTACGGCGGTAAACCAAGAGACCCAGTACTTC. Its protein product is CASSEGTAVNQETQYF. V is TRBV9 and J is TRBJ2-5; D gene ambiguous. The CDR3 contains 16 residues. Per germline, CDR1 SGDLS and CDR2 YYNGEE. Between the trimmed V and J ends, which lost 3 bases and 0 bases, there was a span of 15 bases.

V and J are TRBV5-1 and TRBJ2-3; 7 nucleotides match TRBD1. The germline V gene encodes CDR1 SGHRS and CDR2 YFSETQ. This CDR3 has 15 amino acids. J lost 4 bases, V lost 3 bases, and 8 bases had no gene match. The CDR3 DNA reads as TGCGCCAGCAGCTGGGACAGTTTGGGCGCAGATACGCAGTATTTT. Translated, it gives CASSWDSLGADTQYF.

This chain links TRBV29-1 with TRBJ2-2; D not resolved. The CDR3 is 14 amino acids. V lost 0 bases and J 6 bases, leaving 11 bases between the germline ends. The germline CDR1 and CDR2 sequences are SQVTM and ANQGSEA. The DNA of the CDR3 is TGCAGCGTTGAAGATCGGACCCCTGCCGGGGAGCTGTTTTTT. Amino acid sequence: CSVEDRTPAGELFF.

This chain uses TRBV12-5 with TRBJ2-3; 11 bases map to TRBD2. With 0 bases clipped from V and 4 bases from J, the junction kept 6 bases outside the gene matches. Germline CDR1 is LGHNT and CDR2 is FRNRAP. The CDR3 is 17 amino acids. CDR3 coding DNA: TGTGCTAGTGGTTTGGTACTAGCGGGAGTCGGAGCAGATACGCAGTATTTT. This translates into CASGLVLAGVGADTQYF. The whole variable domain, filled in from reference TRBV12-5 and TRBJ2-3, reads DARVTQTPRHKVTEMGQEVTMRCQPILGHNTVFWYRQTMMQGLELLAYFRNRAPLDDSGMPKDRFSAEMPDATLATLKIQPSEPRDSAVYFCASGLVLAGVGADTQYFGPGTRLTVL.

This clone was found a few times. This rearrangement joins TRBV5-6 to TRBJ1-2, with TRBD1 matching 9 bases. CDR3 size: 14 residues. Germline assignment: CDR1 SGHDT and CDR2 YYEEEE. Trimming took 2 bases from V and 7 from J; bases not matched to a gene: 6. CDR3 amino acids: CASSLGDRAGGYTF. DNA of the CDR3: TGTGCCAGCAGCTTAGGGGACAGGGCCGGTGGCTACACCTTC.

This chain links TRBV7-9 with TRBJ2-6; D ambiguous. Germline V CDR1 and CDR2: SEHNR, FQNEAQ (reference sequence). The V end was cut by 5 bases, the J end by 3 bases, with 11 bases between. This CDR3 has 15 amino acids. The CDR3 sequence: CASSPDGFGANVLTF. The CDR3 DNA sequence: TGTGCCAGCAGCCCAGATGGGTTTGGGGCCAACGTCCTGACTTTC.

This rearrangement joins TRBV2 to TRBJ2-7; TRBD1 matches 9 bases. The germline V gene encodes CDR1 SNHLY and CDR2 FYNNEI. This CDR3 is built from 12 residues. V shed 6 bases, J shed 8 bases, and the junction held 5 bases outside the gene matches. For the CDR3, the DNA is TGTGCCAGCAGGAACAGGGGGCCCCAGCAGTACTTC. As protein: CASRNRGPQQYF.

The V gene is TRBV9, the J gene TRBJ2-7; possibly TRBD1 for D (6 bases). This CDR3 region has 15 residues. CDR1 is SGDLS and CDR2 is YYNGEE in the germline V gene. The germline V and J ends were trimmed by 0 bases and 5 bases, with 15 bases remaining between them. The CDR3 region has the DNA TGTGCCAGCAGCGTAGCTGGGACACCTCCTAACGAGCAGTACTTC. It yields the protein CASSVAGTPPNEQYF.

J is TRBJ2-7 and V is TRBV5-1, with 7 bases fitting TRBD1. The CDR3 is 15 amino acids. The V gene's germline CDR1 is SGHRS and CDR2 YFSETQ. The trim removed 0 bases at V and 3 bases at J, leaving 6 bases unmatched. The CDR3, as DNA: TGCGCCAGCAGCTTGGGGCCAGGGGGAGACTACGAGCAGTACTTC. The encoded protein is CASSLGPGGDYEQYF.

The J gene is TRBJ1-1, the V gene TRBV5-6, with a weak D call TRBD1 (5 bases). The germline V gene has CDR1 SGHDT and CDR2 YYEEEE. The CDR3 is 12 amino acids. CDR3 in amino acids: CASGVSNTEAFF. The CDR3 region has the DNA TGTGCTTCGGGGGTTTCGAACACTGAAGCTTTCTTT.

The rearrangement links TRBV28 to TRBJ2-3; TRBD2 might be the D (5 bases). The CDR3 runs 15 residues. The V gene's germline CDR1 is MDHEN and CDR2 SYDVKM. V was clipped by 5 bases and J by 3 bases, with 15 bases between them. This CDR3 is CASSPFSGKTDTQYF. The CDR3 DNA reads as TGTGCCAGCAGTCCCTTTTCCGGGAAGACAGATACGCAGTATTTT.

The genes are TRBV10-2 and TRBJ2-1, with a weak D call TRBD2 (6 bases). The germline V gene has CDR1 WSHSY and CDR2 SAAADI. This CDR3 is 14 amino acids long. V was trimmed by 5 bases and J by 0 bases, leaving 8 bases between them. The CDR3 region has the DNA TGCGCCAGCAGTTCCGGGAGCTCCTACAATGAGCAGTTCTTC. Translating it yields CASSSGSSYNEQFF.

The chain links TRBV18 to TRBJ1-1; D is uncertain. Germline V lookup: CDR1 KGHSH, CDR2 LQKENI. This CDR3 comprises 15 residues. The ends were cut back, 7 bases at V and 3 bases at J, with 18 bases in the middle. CDR3 sequence (DNA): TGTGCCAGCTACTACGATTTCGGCTGGGACACTGAAGCTTTCTTT. The encoded protein is CASYYDFGWDTEAFF.

The chain is built from TRBV10-1 and TRBJ2-7, with D maybe TRBD1 (6 bases). Looked up from germline, CDR1 is WNHNN and CDR2 is SYGVQD (reference sequence). Trimming shortened V by 5 bases and J by 2 bases, and 13 bases separated the two germline ends. The CDR3 contains 14 residues. CDR3 sequence reads: CASSTGQNPYEQYF. The CDR3 bases are TGCGCCAGCAGTACCGGACAGAACCCCTACGAGCAGTACTTC.

Here the CDR3 DNA reads TGTGCCAGCAGCCTCAGGACTAGCGGGAGTGTAGCTTACCAAGAGACCCAGTACTTC. As protein: CASSLRTSGSVAYQETQYF. The chain carries TRBV7-2 and TRBJ2-5; 13 bases align to TRBD2. This CDR3 region has 19 residues. The V and J ends lost 5 bases and 0 bases, in that order; junction bases with no gene match: 12. The germline V gene has CDR1 SGHTA and CDR2 FQGNSA.

The chain carries TRBV29-1 and TRBJ2-1; TRBD2 aligns across 12 bases. This CDR3 spans 17 amino acids. With V trimmed by 6 bases and J by 2 bases, 11 bases remained unmatched. Germline loops: CDR1 SQVTM, CDR2 ANQGSEA. DNA of the CDR3: TGCAGCGTCACCCTAGCGGGAGGGATTCGCGCCTACAATGAGCAGTTCTTC. Its protein product is CSVTLAGGIRAYNEQFF.

CDR3 coding DNA: TGTGCCAGCTCATATCATAAGGGGGCAGAAGAGACCCAGTACTTC. It codes for CASSYHKGAEETQYF. The genes are TRBV18 and TRBJ2-5; TRBD1 matches at 7 bases. CDR3 length equals 15 residues. The germline V gene has CDR1 KGHSH and CDR2 LQKENI. The ends lost 5 bases at V and 3 bases at J; junction bases unmatched: 9.

The chain has TRBV6-4 and TRBJ2-7, with D uncertain. V lost 5 bases, J lost 6 bases, and 20 bases lay in between. Germline CDR1 is MRHNA and CDR2 is SNTAGT. The CDR3 spans 15 residues. CDR3 DNA sequence: TGTGCCAGCAGTCCTGACCGGACGTCCCTTAGCGAGCAGTACTTC. The encoded protein is CASSPDRTSLSEQYF.